This entry lists 8 T cell receptor beta chains sequenced from one sample in a study of CD8 T cells in ankylosing spondylitis. Overall study results and limits: A motif in TCR beta, a set of 8 or 9 highly homologous variants, appeared characteristic of ankylosing spondylitis blood.

These receptors' targets are unknown. TCRdb re-called the 5' RACE reads with MiXCR, one entry per CDR3 protein. The sample has around 430,000 distinct CDR3 sequences, 17% seen once. The sequencing sample was made of blood, either unsorted or a sorted T cell fraction (not recorded which). These TCRs come from a male donor with ankylosing spondylitis.

This sequence joins TRBV20-1 and TRBJ2-1, with 11 nucleotides matching TRBD2. CDR1 and CDR2 from the germline V gene are DFQATT and SNEGSKA (reference sequence). The CDR3 has 14 residues. After removal of 5 bases from V and 5 bases from J, the junction contained 5 bases not matched to a gene. CDR3 region: CSAPLAGGNNEQFF. The CDR3 DNA reads as TGCAGTGCTCCGTTAGCGGGAGGGAACAATGAGCAGTTCTTC.

The rearrangement joins TRBV27 to TRBJ1-6; D gene ambiguous. Germline V CDR1 and CDR2: MNHEY, SMNVEV (reference sequence). V was clipped by 2 bases and J by 9 bases, with 14 bases between them. The CDR3 is 15 amino acids. This CDR3 is CASSLRPESPSPLHF. CDR3 in DNA: TGTGCCAGCAGTTTACGGCCAGAAAGTCCTTCACCCCTCCACTTT.

The chain couples TRBV25-1 to TRBJ2-3; 11 positions agree with TRBD2. V shed 4 bases and J 4 bases; nucleotides not matched to a gene: 4. The germline CDR1 and CDR2 sequences are MGHDK and SYGVNS. This CDR3 is built from 15 residues. The CDR3 coding sequence is TGTGCCAGCAGTGGTCGGACTAGCGGGTCAGATACGCAGTATTTT. Translation: CASSGRTSGSDTQYF.

This clonotype came up many times. The chain joins TRBV14 to TRBJ2-3, with 7 positions matching TRBD2. With V trimmed by 5 bases and J by 6 bases, 23 bases remained unmatched. This CDR3 contains 19 residues. The V gene's germline CDR1 is SGHDN and CDR2 FVKESK. The CDR3, as DNA: TGTGCCAGCAGCGGCAGACCTGCGGGCGGCGGGAGACGGATTGATACGCAGTATTTT. Amino acids: CASSGRPAGGGRRIDTQYF.

This clonotype was counted between two and nine times. The chain recombines TRBV2 with TRBJ1-4; 9 bases map to TRBD1. V lost 2 bases to trimming and J lost 4 bases; unmatched junction nucleotides: 5. The CDR3 totals 16 residues. The V gene's germline CDR1 is SNHLY and CDR2 FYNNEI. The CDR3 here is CASSELWDRVNEKLFF. As DNA, the CDR3 is TGTGCCAGCAGTGAATTGTGGGACAGGGTTAATGAAAAACTGTTTTTT.

This clonotype has only a few counts. This chain uses TRBV10-3 with TRBJ2-1; D is perhaps TRBD2 (6 bases). Trimming took off 10 bases at V and 4 bases at J, with 17 bases between the two ends. CDR1 and CDR2 from the germline V gene are ENHRY and SYGVKD. The CDR3 has 14 residues. The DNA for the CDR3 is TGTGCCACTACAGCTAGCGCGGAATACAATGAGCAGTTCTTC. Translating it yields CATTASAEYNEQFF.

The chain has TRBV6-2 or TRBV6-3 and TRBJ1-1; D call uncertain. V dropped 5 bases and J dropped 1 base, with 11 bases sitting between them. CDR1 and CDR2 from the germline V gene are MNHEY and SVGEGT. The CDR3 covers 14 residues. CDR3 nucleotides: TGTGCCAGCAGTCGGAACAGTCCGAACACTGAAGCTTTCTTT. The encoded protein is CASSRNSPNTEAFF.

The gene calls are TRBV28 and TRBJ1-5; tentative D call: TRBD1 (6 bases). With 5 bases removed from V and 8 bases from J, the gap between germline ends came to 19 bases. The CDR3 is 15 amino acids. Germline V gene data show CDR1 as MDHEN and CDR2 as SYDVKM. CDR3 bases: TGTGCCAGCAGTCTACAGGGCCTTTCGGTGGAGCCCCAGCATTTT. Protein sequence: CASSLQGLSVEPQHF.